Listed below are T cell receptor beta chains from one sample, sequenced in a study of shared clonotypes between healthy human individuals. The repertoire was sequenced with immunoSEQ multiplex PCR; TCRdb's copy has only in-frame clones and lacks some. This repertoire shows 2 million to 2.5 million clones, approximately 96% found once; its top ten account for around 0.13%. The sample was naive CD4+ T cells sorted from blood. All receptors derive from a man younger than 30 in good health. Each CDR3 is given with its conserved first and last residue. Fields, in order: CDR3 protein, CDR3 DNA, J gene, V gene, D gene. The D gene is left open where the match is weak.

CDR3aa: CASSSVSRSSAGANVLTF; CDR3nt: TGCGCCAGCAGCTCGGTGTCGAGATCTAGTGCCGGGGCCAACGTCCTGACTTTC; j_gene: TRBJ2-6; v_gene: TRBV5-1; d_gene: .
CDR3aa: CASSPGPLLSTDTQYF; CDR3nt: TGTGCCAGCAGCCCCGGACCGTTACTTAGCACAGATACGCAGTATTTT; j_gene: TRBJ2-3; v_gene: TRBV5-4; d_gene: .
CDR3aa: CASSAAGTDQETQYF; CDR3nt: TGCGCCAGCAGCGCGGCCGGGACAGACCAAGAGACCCAGTACTTC; j_gene: TRBJ2-5; v_gene: TRBV5-1; d_gene: TRBD1
CDR3aa: CASSIEADNSPLHF; CDR3nt: TGTGCCAGTAGTATTGAGGCAGATAATTCACCCCTCCACTTT; j_gene: TRBJ1-6; v_gene: TRBV19; d_gene: .
CDR3aa: CASSGRPLAFRELFF; CDR3nt: TGTGCCAGCAGCGGAAGGCCTCTGGCTTTCCGGGAGCTGTTTTTT; j_gene: TRBJ2-2; v_gene: TRBV7-6; d_gene: .
CDR3aa: CASSPAGGLQETQYF; CDR3nt: TGTGCCAGCTCACCAGCGGGGGGGCTCCAAGAGACCCAGTACTTC; j_gene: TRBJ2-5; v_gene: TRBV18; d_gene: TRBD2
CDR3aa: CASSKTGPLNEKLFF; CDR3nt: TGTGCCAGCAGCAAGACAGGCCCACTCAATGAAAAACTGTTTTTT; j_gene: TRBJ1-4; v_gene: TRBV7-9; d_gene: .
CDR3aa: CASRQSENTEAFF; CDR3nt: TGTGCCAGCAGACAGTCGGAGAACACTGAAGCTTTCTTT; j_gene: TRBJ1-1; v_gene: TRBV6-5; d_gene: .
CDR3aa: CASRGQNTGELFF; CDR3nt: TGCGCCAGCAGAGGACAGAACACCGGGGAGCTGTTTTTT; j_gene: TRBJ2-2; v_gene: TRBV5-1; d_gene: .
CDR3aa: CASPESVETQYF; CDR3nt: TGTGCCAGCCCCGAATCGGTAGAGACCCAGTACTTC; j_gene: TRBJ2-5; v_gene: TRBV27; d_gene: .
CDR3aa: CSVVSGNGVNQPQHF; CDR3nt: TGCAGCGTTGTTTCCGGGAACGGGGTCAATCAGCCCCAGCATTTT; j_gene: TRBJ1-5; v_gene: TRBV29-1; d_gene: .
CDR3aa: CASGGTTFLGNQPQHF; CDR3nt: TGTGCCAGCGGCGGGACCACCTTTCTGGGCAATCAGCCCCAGCATTTT; j_gene: TRBJ1-5; v_gene: TRBV2; d_gene: .
CDR3aa: CASSYSSRRGETQYF; CDR3nt: TGTGCCAGCAGTTACTCTTCGCGGCGGGGGGAGACCCAATACTTC; j_gene: TRBJ2-5; v_gene: TRBV6-6; d_gene: TRBD2
CDR3aa: CAWTRGQLSDETQYF; CDR3nt: TGTGCCTGGACAAGGGGCCAGCTATCCGATGAGACCCAGTACTTC; j_gene: TRBJ2-5; v_gene: TRBV30; d_gene: .
CDR3aa: CASSGGFTDTQYF; CDR3nt: TGTGCCAGCAGCGGGGGCTTCACAGATACGCAGTATTTT; j_gene: TRBJ2-3; v_gene: TRBV2; d_gene: .